Listed here are 13 T cell receptor beta chains from one sample, sequenced in a study of early T cells in non-severe SARS-CoV-2 infection. In TCRdb, the 5' RACE reads were re-called with MiXCR into one record per CDR3 protein. The table lists about 69,000 distinct CDR3 sequences, roughly an eighth of them singletons. The sample consisted of whole blood. These receptors all stem from an adult who was a healthcare worker with PCR-confirmed SARS-CoV-2 infection or an uninfected control (not recorded which).

V usage is TRBV27 and J usage is TRBJ2-1; 8 bases fit TRBD2. After removal of 7 bases from V and 3 bases from J, the junction contained 5 bases not matched to a gene. Germline V lookup: CDR1 MNHEY, CDR2 SMNVEV (reference sequence). This CDR3 has 14 residues. The CDR3 coding sequence is TGTGCCAGCATGAAGCTAGCGGGCTACAATGAGCAGTTCTTC. Amino acid sequence: CASMKLAGYNEQFF.

The V call is TRBV29-1, the J call TRBJ2-1, with 13 bases matching TRBD2. This CDR3 has 13 amino acids. J gave up 13 bases and V 7 bases, and 10 bases lay outside the gene matches. Germline loops: CDR1 SQVTM, CDR2 ANQGSEA. CDR3: CSARTSGGNIQFF. CDR3 in DNA: TGCAGCGCCCGGACTAGCGGGGGAAACATCCAGTTCTTC.

The chain carries TRBV20-1 and TRBJ2-7; TRBD2 agrees at 8 bases. Germline lookup yields CDR1 DFQATT and CDR2 SNEGSKA (reference sequence). The CDR3 extends over 14 amino acids. V gave up 5 bases and J gave up 4 bases; unmatched junction bases: 10. The CDR3 region has the DNA TGCAGTGCTGTCCCGGGGGGGGTTTGGTACGAGCAGTACTTC. Its translation is CSAVPGGVWYEQYF.

This clonotype was observed a handful of times. The chain joins TRBV7-6 to TRBJ1-3; D uncertain. Germline V gene sequence: CDR1 SGHVS, CDR2 FNYEAQ. This CDR3 has 14 residues. Deletions cut 7 bases from V and 2 bases from J, with 12 bases between. The CDR3 loop is CASMAGDAGNTIYF. The CDR3 region has the DNA TGTGCCAGCATGGCGGGAGACGCTGGAAACACCATATATTTT.

J is TRBJ2-2 and V is TRBV4-1; 9 nucleotides line up with TRBD1. The germline gives CDR1 MGHRA, CDR2 YSYEKL. With 4 bases clipped from V and 3 bases from J, the junction kept 6 bases outside the gene matches. The CDR3 is made up of 16 amino acids. DNA of the CDR3: TGCGCCAGCAGCCGAGGGACAGGGACCCACACCGGGGAGCTGTTTTTT. Its translation is CASSRGTGTHTGELFF.

This chain uses TRBV11-1 with TRBJ1-2; D is ambiguous. This CDR3 comprises 12 residues. Germline V lookup: CDR1 SGHAT, CDR2 FQDESV (reference sequence). V was cut by 8 bases and J by 1 base, with 8 bases left in between. The CDR3 loop is CASGVFNYGYTF. CDR3 DNA: TGTGCCAGCGGGGTTTTTAACTATGGCTACACCTTC.

This clonotype has ten or more counts. CDR3 DNA sequence: TGTGCCTGGACCGCAGGGGGCTATGGCTACACCTTC. Encoded protein: CAWTAGGYGYTF. The chain employs TRBV30 and TRBJ1-2, with 7 positions matching TRBD1. The CDR3 is 12 amino acids. Germline CDR1 and CDR2: GTSNPN and SVGIG (reference sequence). After removal of 4 bases from V and 4 bases from J, the junction contained 3 bases not matched to a gene.

This clonotype was counted only a few times. This chain links TRBV19 with TRBJ2-5, with D maybe TRBD2 (6 bases). The CDR3 has 15 amino acids. V dropped 3 bases and J dropped 1 base, with 12 bases sitting between them. The V gene's germline CDR1 is LNHDA and CDR2 SQIVND (reference sequence). For the CDR3, the DNA is TGTGCCAGTAGTATCCAGGGAGGTTTCCAAGAGACCCAGTACTTC. As protein: CASSIQGGFQETQYF.

The chain uses TRBV3-1 and TRBJ2-1, with 12 bases fitting TRBD2. CDR3 size: 14 residues. CDR1 LGHDT and CDR2 YNNKEL come from the germline V gene (reference sequence). V lost 5 bases, J lost 9 bases, and 5 bases stayed unmatched. The CDR3 region is CASSATSGGIEQFF. The CDR3 DNA sequence: TGTGCCAGCAGCGCTACTAGCGGGGGGATTGAGCAGTTCTTC.

V gene TRBV6-6 combines with J gene TRBJ1-4, with 7 bases matching TRBD1. This CDR3 has 13 residues. The trim removed 6 bases at V and 8 bases at J, leaving 6 bases unmatched. CDR1 MNHNY and CDR2 SVGAGI come from the germline V gene (reference sequence). The CDR3 protein is CASRATGEEKLFF. As DNA, the CDR3 is TGTGCCAGCAGGGCTACAGGGGAGGAAAAACTGTTTTTT.

This clonotype came up a few times. The chain links TRBV7-9 to TRBJ1-1; TRBD1 agrees at 9 bases. The ends lost 0 bases at V and 11 bases at J; junction bases unmatched: 4. Germline CDR1 reads SEHNR; CDR2 reads FQNEAQ (reference sequence). This CDR3 region has 13 residues. The CDR3 loop is CASSLAQGTGAFF. In DNA, the CDR3 is TGTGCCAGCAGCTTAGCCCAGGGGACAGGGGCTTTCTTT.

This clonotype was seen only a few times. J is TRBJ1-1 and V is TRBV10-3; D uncertain. The V gene's germline CDR1 is ENHRY and CDR2 SYGVKD. This CDR3 spans 14 amino acids. Trimming stripped 1 base from V and 4 bases from J, with 10 bases between. In DNA, the CDR3 is TGTGCCATCAGTGAGTGGGAGGACGGCACTGAAGCTTTCTTT. It specifies CAISEWEDGTEAFF.

This clonotype was counted a few times. V usage is TRBV20-1 and J usage is TRBJ2-5; no definite D call. V lost 6 bases, J lost 5 bases, and 16 bases lay in between. Per germline, CDR1 DFQATT and CDR2 SNEGSKA (reference sequence). CDR3 length equals 13 residues. CDR3 residues: CSAVEPPGETQYF. The CDR3 DNA reads as TGCAGTGCCGTGGAACCCCCCGGCGAGACCCAGTACTTC.